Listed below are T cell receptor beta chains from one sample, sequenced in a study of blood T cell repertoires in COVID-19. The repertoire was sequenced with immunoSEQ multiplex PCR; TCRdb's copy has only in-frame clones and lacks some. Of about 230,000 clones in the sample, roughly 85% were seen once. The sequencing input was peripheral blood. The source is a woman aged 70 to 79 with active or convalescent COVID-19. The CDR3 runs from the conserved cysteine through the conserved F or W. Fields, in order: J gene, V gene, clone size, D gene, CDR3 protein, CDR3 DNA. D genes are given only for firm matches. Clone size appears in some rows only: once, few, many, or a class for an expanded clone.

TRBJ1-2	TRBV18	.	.	CASSQAPGAYGYTF	TGTGCCAGCTCACAGGCGCCGGGAGCCTATGGCTACACCTTC
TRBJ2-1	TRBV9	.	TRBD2	CASSVAGTSGSRNEQFF	TGTGCCAGCAGCGTGGCAGGGACTAGCGGGAGTAGGAATGAGCAGTTCTTC
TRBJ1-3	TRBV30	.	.	CAWSVRGGGNTIYF	TGTGCCTGGAGTGTCCGGGGGGGTGGAAACACCATATATTTT
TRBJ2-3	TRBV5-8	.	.	CASSKTGTGTDTQYF	TGTGCCAGCAGCAAGACAGGGACTGGCACAGATACGCAGTATTTT
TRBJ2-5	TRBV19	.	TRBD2	CASSATGFGRGGRQETQYF	TGTGCCAGTAGTGCGACAGGCTTTGGGCGGGGGGGACGCCAAGAGACCCAGTACTTC
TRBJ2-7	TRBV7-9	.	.	CASTPSGNSYEQYF	TGTGCCAGCACCCCTTCCGGGAACTCCTACGAGCAGTACTTC
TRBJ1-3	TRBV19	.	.	CASSAGQHHSGNTIYF	TGTGCCAGTAGTGCTGGACAGCATCACTCTGGAAACACCATATATTTT
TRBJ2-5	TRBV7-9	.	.	CASSYGHQETQYF	TGTGCCAGCAGCTATGGCCACCAAGAGACCCAGTACTTC
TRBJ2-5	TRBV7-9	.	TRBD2	CASSSGGTSGRGETQYF	TGTGCCAGCAGCTCTGGGGGGACTAGCGGGAGAGGAGAGACCCAGTACTTC
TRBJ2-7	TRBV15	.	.	CATSRDLSYEQYF	TGTGCCACCAGCAGAGATCTCTCCTACGAGCAGTACTTC
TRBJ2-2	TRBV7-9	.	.	CASSLGLATGELFF	TGTGCCAGCAGCCTCGGATTAGCGACCGGGGAGCTGTTTTTT
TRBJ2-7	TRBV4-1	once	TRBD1	CASSQVTGGYYEQYF	TGCGCCAGCAGCCAAGTCACAGGGGGCTATTACGAGCAGTACTTC
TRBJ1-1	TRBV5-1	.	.	CASSLVLGGTEAFF	TGCGCCAGCAGCTTAGTTCTGGGGGGCACTGAAGCTTTCTTT
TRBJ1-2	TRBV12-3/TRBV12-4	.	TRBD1	CASSSGTGSGYTF	TGTGCCAGCAGTTCCGGGACAGGGAGTGGCTACACCTTC
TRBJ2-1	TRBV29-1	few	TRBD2	CSVDSTSGSYNEQFF	TGCAGCGTTGACTCGACTAGCGGGAGCTACAATGAGCAGTTCTTC
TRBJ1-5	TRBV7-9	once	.	CASSLQTGLTDQPQHF	TGTGCCAGCAGCCTGCAGACAGGTCTGACGGATCAGCCCCAGCATTTT
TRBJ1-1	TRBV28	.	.	CASSLNREAFF	TGTGCCAGCAGTTTAAACAGGGAAGCTTTCTTT
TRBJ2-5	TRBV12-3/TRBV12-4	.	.	CASSPRETQYF	TGTGCCAGCAGCCCGCGGGAGACCCAGTACTTC
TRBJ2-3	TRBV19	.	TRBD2	CASARLAGTDTQYF	TGTGCCAGTGCGAGACTAGCGGGCACAGATACGCAGTATTTT
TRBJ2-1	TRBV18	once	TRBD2	CASSETLAGVSNEQFF	TGTGCCAGCTCCGAAACACTAGCGGGGGTCTCCAATGAGCAGTTCTTC
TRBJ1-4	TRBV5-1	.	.	CASSLMGPQNEKLFF	TGCGCCAGCAGCTTGATGGGGCCCCAGAATGAAAAACTGTTTTTT
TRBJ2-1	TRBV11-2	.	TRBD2	CASSLFVVGGSSYNEQFF	TGTGCCAGCAGCTTATTTGTGGTGGGCGGGAGCTCCTACAATGAGCAGTTCTTC
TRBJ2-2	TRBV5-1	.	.	CASSLVAQGGTGELFF	TGCGCCAGCAGCTTGGTGGCGCAGGGGGGCACCGGGGAGCTGTTTTTT
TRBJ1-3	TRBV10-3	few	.	CAAYFGRGNTIYF	TGTGCCGCCTACTTCGGGAGGGGAAACACCATATATTTT
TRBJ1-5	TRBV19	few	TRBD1	CASSISGQASNQPQHF	TGTGCCAGTAGTATATCGGGACAGGCTAGCAATCAGCCCCAGCATTTT
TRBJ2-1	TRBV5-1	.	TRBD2	CASSLAGGASYNEQFF	TGCGCCAGCAGCTTGGCGGGGGGGGCCTCCTACAATGAGCAGTTCTTC
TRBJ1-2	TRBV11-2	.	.	CASSTLLQNNYGYTF	TGTGCCAGCTCTACTTTATTACAGAACAACTATGGCTACACCTTC
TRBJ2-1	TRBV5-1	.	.	CASSEGDSYNEQFF	TGCGCCAGCAGCGAGGGGGACTCCTACAATGAGCAGTTCTTC
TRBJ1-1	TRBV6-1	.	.	CASSDQVNTEAFF	TGTGCCAGCAGTGACCAGGTAAACACTGAAGCTTTCTTT
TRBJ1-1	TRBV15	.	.	CATSLRTEGTEAFF	TGTGCCACCAGCTTGAGGACGGAGGGGACTGAAGCTTTCTTT
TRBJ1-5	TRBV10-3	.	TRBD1	CAIRGQGNQPQHF	TGTGCCATCAGGGGACAGGGAAATCAGCCCCAGCATTTT
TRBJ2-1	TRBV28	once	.	CASGPKSPFF	TGTGCCAGCGGCCCCAAGTCTCCGTTCTTC
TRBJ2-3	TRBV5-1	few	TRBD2	CASSPQGNAGGITDTQYF	TGCGCCAGCAGCCCCCAGGGGAATGCGGGGGGGATCACAGATACGCAGTATTTT
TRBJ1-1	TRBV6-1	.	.	CASSEFEGSTEAFF	TGTGCCAGCAGTGAATTTGAGGGATCCACTGAAGCTTTCTTT
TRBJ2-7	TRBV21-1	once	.	CASWDRGLPPVSYEQYF	TGTGCCAGCTGGGACAGGGGGCTTCCGCCGGTCTCCTACGAGCAGTACTTC
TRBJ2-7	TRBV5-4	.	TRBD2	CASSRPGISGIHEQYF	TGTGCCAGCAGCCGGCCGGGAATTAGCGGGATCCACGAGCAGTACTTC
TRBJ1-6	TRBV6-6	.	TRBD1	CATRQGTNSPLHF	TGTGCCACTAGACAGGGGACCAATTCACCCCTCCACTTT
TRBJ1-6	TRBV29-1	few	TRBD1	CSVEERGQGRVFSPLHF	TGCAGCGTTGAAGAGAGAGGACAGGGAAGGGTATTTTCACCCCTCCACTTT
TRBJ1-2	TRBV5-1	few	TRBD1	CASSSGWWGTGAYGYTF	TGCGCCAGCAGCTCTGGCTGGTGGGGGACAGGGGCCTATGGCTACACCTTC
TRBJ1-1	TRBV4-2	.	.	CASSQELDRVYEAFF	TGTGCCAGCAGCCAAGAGCTGGACAGAGTTTATGAAGCTTTCTTT
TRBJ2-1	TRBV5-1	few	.	CASSPGAGRGNEQFF	TGCGCCAGCAGCCCTGGAGCGGGTCGGGGCAATGAGCAGTTCTTC